This T cell receptor beta chain was sequenced during a study of regulatory T cells in long-lasting Graves disease. Study as a whole: Over-5-year antithyroid drug use with positive TSH receptor antibodies defined persistent Graves' disease in the study.

Arm-PCR with iRepertoire HTBI primers amplified the CDR3 regions for these TCR beta libraries. Via MiXCR, TCRdb re-called the multiplex PCR reads, giving one row per CDR3 protein. The data contain 430,000 or so distinct CDR3 sequences, approximately 22% of them singletons. Time point of the sample: persistent/refractory GD, antithyroid drugs over 5 years with positive TRAb. The TCR library was prepared using RNA isolated from PBMCs. Doctors identified Graves' disease using the American Thyroid Association guidelines. This clonotype was detected a few times. The sample in question was peripheral blood mononuclear cells (PBMCs), obtained when the disease was refractory, from a patient treated with antithyroid drugs. This receptor was identified in a female donor with Graves disease.

The CDR3 DNA is TGTGCCAGCAGCGTAGATGGGGGGGGAACTTATGGCTACACCTTC. Protein product: CASSVDGGGTYGYTF. The rearrangement joins TRBV9 to TRBJ1-2; possible D gene TRBD1, 5 bases. Germline CDR1 reads SGDLS; CDR2 reads YYNGEE. The CDR3 is 15 residues long. Between the trimmed V and J ends, which lost 0 bases and 5 bases, there was a span of 14 bases.